These 25 T cell receptor beta chains originate from one sample sequenced in a study of technical replicates of blood from a handful of donors. TCRdb's table, derived via immunoSEQ multiplex PCR, lists solely in-frame clones and lacks some. Seen here are around 69,000 clones, approximately 97% observed once, and the top ten hold around 0.2%. Sequencing was performed on T cells isolated from PBMCs. These receptors all stem from a human donor in good health.

The V gene is TRBV14, the J gene TRBJ2-7, with TRBD1 identical over 10 bases. Germline-derived CDR1 and CDR2 are SGHDN and FVKESK. The V gene end was trimmed by 3 bases and the J gene end by 4 bases; junction bases not matched to a gene: 9. The CDR3 spans 16 residues. CDR3 sequence: CASSHLPGQGTYEQYF. The CDR3 region has the DNA TGTGCCAGCAGCCACCTACCGGGACAGGGGACTTACGAGCAGTACTTC.

In its sample, this clone was seen once. The chain joins TRBV6-1 to TRBJ1-1, with D tentatively TRBD1 (5 bases). The CDR3 length is 13 residues. Germline CDR1 MNHNS, CDR2 SASEGT. V lost 7 bases and J lost 4, with 13 bases in between. CDR3 nucleotide sequence: TGTGCCAGCAACAGGTTCGGGGGCACTGAAGCTTTCTTT. Protein: CASNRFGGTEAFF.

This chain uses TRBV27 with TRBJ1-1; TRBD1 is a possible D gene (6 bases). Germline-derived CDR1 and CDR2 are MNHEY and SMNVEV (reference sequence). The CDR3 is 15 residues long. V lost 4 bases and J lost 1, with 13 bases in between. CDR3: CASSSVWTENTEAFF. The CDR3 nucleotides read TGTGCCAGCAGTTCCGTGTGGACAGAGAACACTGAAGCTTTCTTT.

The chain uses TRBV2 and TRBJ2-5; perhaps TRBD1 as D (7 bases). Germline CDR1 and CDR2: SNHLY and FYNNEI. The CDR3 is 14 residues long. V was shortened by 8 bases and J by 11 bases, with 24 bases between the two germline ends. Here the CDR3 DNA reads TGTGCCAGCGCCCCCTCGATGGAGGGGACAGCGCAGTACTTC. It codes for CASAPSMEGTAQYF.

The gene calls are TRBV29-1 and TRBJ1-2; no clear D. In germline, CDR1 is SQVTM, CDR2 ANQGSEA. The CDR3 has 13 amino acids. The ends were cut back, 0 bases at V and 5 bases at J, with 10 bases in the middle. The CDR3 DNA is TGCAGCGTTGAAGACCCCGGGAGTTATGGCTACACCTTC. This sequence encodes CSVEDPGSYGYTF. Using reference TRBV29-1 and TRBJ1-2 for the parts outside the CDR3, the full variable domain is SAVISQKPSRDICQRGTSLTIQCQVDSQVTMMFWYRQQPGQSLTLIATANQGSEATYESGFVIDKFPISRPNLTFSTLTVSNMSPEDSSIYLCSVEDPGSYGYTFGSGTRLTVV.

V is TRBV7-3 and J is TRBJ1-1, with D uncertain. CDR1 and CDR2 (germline): SGHTA, FQGTGA. This CDR3 region has 13 residues. Trimming took off 5 bases at V and 1 base at J, with 8 bases between the two ends. In DNA form, the CDR3 reads TGTGCCAGCAGCACTCGCCGGAACACTGAAGCTTTCTTT. Translation gives CASSTRRNTEAFF.

The gene calls are TRBV2 and TRBJ1-2; TRBD1 agrees at 7 bases. The CDR3 has 14 residues. CDR1 is SNHLY, CDR2 FYNNEI, per germline. Unmatched junction bases numbered 14, after V lost 11 bases and J lost 5 bases. Written as DNA, the CDR3 is TGTGCCGGCCTCCGACCCACAGGGGTTTATGGCTACACCTTC. Encoded protein: CAGLRPTGVYGYTF.

The table lists this clone with a count of one. The J gene is TRBJ1-6, the V gene TRBV4-1, with 9 bases matching TRBD1. The CDR3 is made up of 22 amino acids. V trimming: 3 bases; J trimming: 14 bases; junction bases outside the gene matches: 32. Germline V gives CDR1 MGHRA, CDR2 YSYEKL. CDR3 DNA: TGCGCCAGCAGCCAGCCCAGGACAGGGGTTTTTTTCAGGGGACCGAACCTGCACTCCCTCCACTTT. Translation gives CASSQPRTGVFFRGPNLHSLHF.

The V and J genes are TRBV19 and TRBJ1-1; a weak D match, TRBD1 (6 bases). In germline, CDR1 is LNHDA, CDR2 SQIVND (reference sequence). The CDR3 covers 12 residues. The ends were cut back, 1 base at V and 7 bases at J, with 7 bases in the middle. CDR3 DNA sequence: TGTGCCAGTAGTATAGTACAGGGTGAAGCTTTCTTT. This translates into CASSIVQGEAFF. Combining the CDR3 with reference TRBV19 and TRBJ1-1 gives the whole variable domain DGGITQSPKYLFRKEGQNVTLSCEQNLNHDAMYWYRQDPGQGLRLIYYSQIVNDFQKGDIAEGYSVSREKKESFPLTVTSAQKNPTAFYLCASSIVQGEAFFGQGTRLTVV.

The chain joins TRBV6-5 to TRBJ1-3; TRBD1 aligns across 7 bases. Germline V gene data show CDR1 as MNHEY and CDR2 as SVGAGI. The ends lost 0 bases at V and 1 base at J; junction bases unmatched: 3. The CDR3 spans 16 residues. CDR3 sequence: CASSYSTGFSGNTIYF. The CDR3 DNA reads TGTGCCAGCAGTTACTCGACAGGGTTTTCTGGAAACACCATATATTTT.

A single count supports this clone. This chain uses TRBV18 with TRBJ1-3, with 9 nucleotides matching TRBD1. There are 16 residues in the CDR3. Germline V gene lookup returns CDR1 KGHSH and CDR2 LQKENI. The V segment lost 2 bases and the J segment 0 bases; nucleotides outside the gene matches: 2. The DNA of the CDR3 is TGTGCCAGCTCACCAACGGGACAGGGCTCTGGAAACACCATATATTTT. This codes for CASSPTGQGSGNTIYF.

The chain combines TRBV7-8 with TRBJ2-7, with 8 nucleotides matching TRBD2. After removal of 5 bases from V and 2 bases from J, the junction contained 5 bases not matched to a gene. This CDR3 has 14 residues. In germline, CDR1 is SGHVS, CDR2 FQNEAQ. The DNA for the CDR3 is TGTGCCAGCAGCCCAGGACTAGCCCCCTACGAGCAGTACTTC. Translation gives CASSPGLAPYEQYF.

The V gene is TRBV9, the J gene TRBJ1-2, with TRBD1 as a possible D gene (6 bases). Germline-derived CDR1 and CDR2 are SGDLS and YYNGEE. The V end was cut by 2 bases, the J end by 5 bases, with 13 bases between. This CDR3 has 14 amino acids. In DNA form, the CDR3 reads TGTGCCAGCAGCGTCAGGGGTAAAGAGTATGGCTACACCTTC. Translation gives CASSVRGKEYGYTF.

The chain has TRBV27 and TRBJ2-7; 7 nucleotides align to TRBD1. The CDR3 covers 12 residues. The trim removed 6 bases at V and 6 bases at J, leaving 5 bases unmatched. Germline-derived CDR1 and CDR2 are MNHEY and SMNVEV (reference sequence). CDR3 sequence: CASRTGYREQYF. CDR3 nucleotide sequence: TGTGCCAGCAGGACAGGGTACCGCGAGCAGTACTTC.

The chain employs TRBV4-1 and TRBJ1-2; D possibly corresponds to TRBD1 (6 bases). CDR1 and CDR2 (germline): MGHRA, YSYEKL. The CDR3 sequence is 14 residues long. V lost 0 bases to trimming and J lost 2 bases, with 7 bases between them. CDR3 sequence: CASSQDQGNYGYTF. As DNA, the CDR3 is TGCGCCAGCAGCCAAGACCAGGGGAACTATGGCTACACCTTC.

This chain joins TRBV5-1 and TRBJ1-1; 7 bases fit TRBD1. After removal of 0 bases from V and 11 bases from J, the junction contained 10 bases not matched to a gene. Per germline, CDR1 SGHRS and CDR2 YFSETQ. This CDR3 has 14 residues. This CDR3 reads CASSLGSTGTEAFF. CDR3 DNA sequence: TGCGCCAGCAGCTTGGGGTCGACAGGGACAGAGGCTTTCTTT.

The V gene is TRBV5-1, the J gene TRBJ1-5, with a tentative D call TRBD1 (6 bases). With 0 bases removed from V and 2 bases from J, the gap between germline ends came to 12 bases. The CDR3 has 16 residues. Germline V gene lookup returns CDR1 SGHRS and CDR2 YFSETQ. The DNA of the CDR3 is TGCGCCAGCAGCTTGGGGGACAATATAGGCAATCAGCCCCAGCATTTT. Its translation: CASSLGDNIGNQPQHF.

The chain joins TRBV12-5 to TRBJ2-3; D possibly corresponds to TRBD1 (5 bases). CDR3 length: 14 amino acids. Trimming removed 3 bases at V and 2 bases at J, with 9 bases between. CDR1 LGHNT and CDR2 FRNRAP come from the germline V gene. The CDR3 here is CASGLGQSTDTQYF. In DNA form, the CDR3 reads TGTGCTAGTGGTTTAGGACAATCCACAGATACGCAGTATTTT.

CDR3 residues: CASSLGQGGETQYF. CDR3 nucleotide sequence: TGTGCCAGTAGTCTTGGACAGGGAGGGGAGACCCAGTACTTC. The V and J genes are TRBV19 and TRBJ2-5; a weak D match, TRBD1 (8 bases). Germline V gene sequence: CDR1 LNHDA, CDR2 SQIVND (reference sequence). The CDR3 is 14 amino acids. Trimming shortened V by 5 bases and J by 5 bases, and 15 bases separated the two germline ends.

The rearrangement uses TRBV6-1 and TRBJ1-5; no clear D gene. In germline, CDR1 is MNHNS, CDR2 SASEGT. The CDR3 runs 16 residues. V lost 0 bases and J lost 4, with 13 bases in between. CDR3 sequence (DNA): TGTGCCAGCAGTGAAGCGCTTCGAGGGCTTAATCAGCCCCAGCATTTT. This encodes CASSEALRGLNQPQHF.

The chain carries TRBV19 and TRBJ1-1, with D perhaps matching TRBD1 (5 bases). Germline CDR1 reads LNHDA; CDR2 reads SQIVND (reference sequence). The CDR3 loop spans 13 amino acids. V lost 1 base and J 7 bases, leaving 10 bases between the germline ends. The CDR3 here is CASSIGGQNEAFF. CDR3 nucleotides: TGTGCCAGTAGTATAGGGGGCCAGAATGAAGCTTTCTTT.

V and J are TRBV30 and TRBJ2-2, with 7 bases matching TRBD1. This CDR3 has 19 amino acids. Germline loops: CDR1 GTSNPN, CDR2 SVGIG (reference sequence). This CDR3 is CALAGGEGVRQGVTGELFF. CDR3 DNA sequence: TGTGCGCTGGCTGGGGGTGAGGGGGTCCGGCAGGGGGTCACCGGGGAGCTGTTTTTT. Complete variable domain (other parts from reference TRBV30 and TRBJ2-2): SQTIHQWPATLVQPVGSPLSLECTVEGTSNPNLYWYRQAAGRGLQLLFYSVGIGQISSEVPQNLSASRPQDRQFILSSKKLLLSDSGFYLCALAGGEGVRQGVTGELFFGEGSRLTVL.

The gene calls are TRBV5-1 and TRBJ2-7; the D gene is possibly TRBD2 (5 bases). Looked up from germline, CDR1 is SGHRS and CDR2 is YFSETQ. The CDR3 totals 14 residues. Trimming shortened V by 4 bases and J by 6 bases, and 17 bases separated the two germline ends. The CDR3 bases are TGCGCCAGCAGCCCGGCGGGCCAGTCCGTCGAGCAGTACTTC. Protein: CASSPAGQSVEQYF. Based on the CDR3 plus reference TRBV5-1 and TRBJ2-7, the full variable domain is KAGVTQTPRYLIKTRGQQVTLSCSPISGHRSVSWYQQTPGQGLQFLFEYFSETQRNKGNFPGRFSGRQFSNSRSEMNVSTLELGDSALYLCASSPAGQSVEQYFGPGTRLTVT.

This sequence joins TRBV7-2 and TRBJ2-7; D is possibly TRBD2 (7 bases). Trimming left V 5 bases short and J 4 bases short, with 15 bases between. The germline V gene has CDR1 SGHTA and CDR2 FQGNSA. This CDR3 contains 14 residues. CDR3 nucleotides: TGTGCCAGCAGCCCCTCGGGGGGCGGTTACGAGCAGTACTTC. Amino acids: CASSPSGGGYEQYF.

The V and J genes are TRBV5-1 and TRBJ1-1; TRBD1 agrees at 9 bases. The CDR3 sequence is 14 residues long. CDR1 is SGHRS, CDR2 YFSETQ, per germline. V lost 3 bases and J lost 7; bases outside the gene matches: 7. The CDR3 loop reads CASSWTGDPVEAFF. DNA for the CDR3: TGCGCCAGCAGCTGGACAGGGGACCCGGTTGAAGCTTTCTTT.